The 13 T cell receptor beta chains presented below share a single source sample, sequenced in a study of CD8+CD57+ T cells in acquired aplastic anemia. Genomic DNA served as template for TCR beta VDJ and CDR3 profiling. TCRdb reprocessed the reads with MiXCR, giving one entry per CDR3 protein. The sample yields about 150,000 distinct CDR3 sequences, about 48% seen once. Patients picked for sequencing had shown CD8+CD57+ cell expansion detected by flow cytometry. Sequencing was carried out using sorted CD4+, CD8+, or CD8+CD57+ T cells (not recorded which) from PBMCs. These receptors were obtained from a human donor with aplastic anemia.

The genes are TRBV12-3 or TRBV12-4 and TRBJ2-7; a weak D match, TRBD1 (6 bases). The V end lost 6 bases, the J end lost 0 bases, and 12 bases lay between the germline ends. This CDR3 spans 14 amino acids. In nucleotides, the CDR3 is TGTGCCAGCAGCCCGGACAGTTCCTCCTACGAGCAGTACTTC. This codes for CASSPDSSSYEQYF.

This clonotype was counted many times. CDR3 amino acids: CSARDFDSTFLYNEQFF. The CDR3 DNA is TGCAGTGCTAGAGATTTCGACTCCACCTTTCTTTACAATGAGCAGTTCTTC. V is TRBV20-1 and J is TRBJ2-1, with no clear D. Germline lookup yields CDR1 DFQATT and CDR2 SNEGSKA (reference sequence). CDR3 size: 17 residues. V was pared by 0 bases and J by 4 bases, with 19 bases between.

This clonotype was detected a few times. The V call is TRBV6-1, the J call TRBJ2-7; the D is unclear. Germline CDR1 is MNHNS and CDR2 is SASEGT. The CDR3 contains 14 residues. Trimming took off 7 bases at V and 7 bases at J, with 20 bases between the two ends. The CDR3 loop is CASTKVGRSSEQYF. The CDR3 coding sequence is TGTGCCAGCACCAAAGTCGGCCGGTCGAGTGAGCAGTACTTC.

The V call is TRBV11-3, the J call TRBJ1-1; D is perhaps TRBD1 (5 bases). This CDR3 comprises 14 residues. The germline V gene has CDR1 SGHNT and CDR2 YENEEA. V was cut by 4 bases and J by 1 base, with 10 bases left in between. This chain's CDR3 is CASSSGPPNTEAFF. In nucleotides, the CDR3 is TGTGCCAGCAGCTCGGGGCCTCCGAACACTGAAGCTTTCTTT.

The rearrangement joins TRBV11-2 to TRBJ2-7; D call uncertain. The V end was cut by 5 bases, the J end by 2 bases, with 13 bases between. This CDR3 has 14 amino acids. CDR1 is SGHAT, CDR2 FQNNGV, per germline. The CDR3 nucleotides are TGTGCCAGCAGCCAAACCTCGAGCCCCTACGAGCAGTACTTC. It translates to CASSQTSSPYEQYF.

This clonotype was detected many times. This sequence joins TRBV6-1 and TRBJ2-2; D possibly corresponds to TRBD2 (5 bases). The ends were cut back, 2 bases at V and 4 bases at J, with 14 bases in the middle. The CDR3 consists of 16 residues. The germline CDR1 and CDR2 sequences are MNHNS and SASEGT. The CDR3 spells CASSENPGIGTGELFF. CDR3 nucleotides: TGTGCCAGCAGTGAAAATCCGGGAATAGGCACCGGGGAGCTGTTTTTT.

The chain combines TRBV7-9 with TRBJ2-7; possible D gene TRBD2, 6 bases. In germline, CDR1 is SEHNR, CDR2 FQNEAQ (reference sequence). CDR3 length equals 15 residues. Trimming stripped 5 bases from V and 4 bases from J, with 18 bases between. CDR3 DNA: TGTGCCAGCAGCCCCCCCGGGGGAAGGTGGTACGAGCAGTACTTC. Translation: CASSPPGGRWYEQYF.

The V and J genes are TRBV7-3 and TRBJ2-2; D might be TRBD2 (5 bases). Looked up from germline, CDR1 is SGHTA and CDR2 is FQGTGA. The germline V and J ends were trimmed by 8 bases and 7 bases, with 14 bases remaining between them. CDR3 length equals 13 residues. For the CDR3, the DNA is TGTGCCAGCTCGGACTCGCCAGGCGGGGAGCTGTTTTTT. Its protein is CASSDSPGGELFF.

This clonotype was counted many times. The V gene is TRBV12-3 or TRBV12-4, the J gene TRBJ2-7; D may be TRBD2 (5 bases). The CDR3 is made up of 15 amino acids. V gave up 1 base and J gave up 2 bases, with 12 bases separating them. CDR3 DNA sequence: TGTGCCAGCAGTTTAGAAAAGGGAGTGCCCTACGAGCAGTACTTC. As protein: CASSLEKGVPYEQYF.

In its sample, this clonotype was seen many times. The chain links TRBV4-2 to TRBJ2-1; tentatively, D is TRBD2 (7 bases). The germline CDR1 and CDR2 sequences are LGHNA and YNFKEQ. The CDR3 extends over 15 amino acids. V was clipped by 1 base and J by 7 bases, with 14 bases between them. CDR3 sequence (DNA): TGTGCCAGCAGCCAAGGAGGAGGGGGGGCAAATGAGCAGTTCTTC. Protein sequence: CASSQGGGGANEQFF.

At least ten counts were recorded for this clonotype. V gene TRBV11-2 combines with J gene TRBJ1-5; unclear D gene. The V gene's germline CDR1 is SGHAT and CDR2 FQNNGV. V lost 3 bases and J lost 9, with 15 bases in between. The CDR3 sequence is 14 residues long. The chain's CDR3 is CASSLDGLRVPQHF. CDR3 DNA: TGTGCCAGCAGCTTGGACGGGTTACGGGTGCCCCAGCATTTT. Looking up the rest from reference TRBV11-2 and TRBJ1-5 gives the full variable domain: EAGVAQSPRYKIIEKRQSVAFWCNPISGHATLYWYQQILGQGPKLLIQFQNNGVVDDSQLPKDRFSAERLKGVDSTLKIQPAKLEDSAVYLCASSLDGLRVPQHFGDGTRLSIL.

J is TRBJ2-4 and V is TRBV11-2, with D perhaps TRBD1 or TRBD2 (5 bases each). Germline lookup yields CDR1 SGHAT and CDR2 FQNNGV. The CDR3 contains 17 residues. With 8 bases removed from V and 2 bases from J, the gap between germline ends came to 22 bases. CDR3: CASGPLFGQGPKNIQYF. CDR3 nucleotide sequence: TGTGCCAGCGGCCCCCTTTTCGGCCAGGGACCCAAAAACATTCAGTACTTC.

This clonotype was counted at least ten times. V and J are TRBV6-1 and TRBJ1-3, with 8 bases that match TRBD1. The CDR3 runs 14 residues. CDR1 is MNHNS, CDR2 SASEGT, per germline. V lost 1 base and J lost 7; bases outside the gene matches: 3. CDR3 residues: CASSEGAGGNTIYF. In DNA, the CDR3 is TGTGCCAGCAGTGAAGGGGCAGGGGGCAACACCATATATTTT.